This entry concerns a single TCR beta chain. Its antigen remains unidentified. The CDR3 contains 13 residues. Trimming stripped 6 bases from V and 2 bases from J, with 8 bases between. This specimen belongs to a study of CD8 T cells in ankylosing spondylitis. The study's findings and limits: A motif in TCR beta, a set of seven to nine highly homologous variants, appeared characteristic of ankylosing spondylitis blood.

In TCRdb, the 5' RACE reads were re-called with MiXCR into one record per CDR3 protein. The sample yields 300,000 to 400,000 distinct CDR3 sequences, under 25% seen once. The sequence was obtained from a male donor with ankylosing spondylitis. The sample taken for sequencing was blood, either unsorted or a sorted T cell fraction (not recorded which). V usage is TRBV12-3 or TRBV12-4 and J usage is TRBJ1-5, with a possible D match to TRBD1 (5 bases). This CDR3 reads CASRRGGNQPQHF. Here the CDR3 DNA reads TGTGCCAGCAGGCGGGGGGGCAATCAGCCCCAGCATTTT.